These 22 T cell receptor beta chains were all obtained from the same sample, sequenced in a study of OX40 agonist ivuxolimab in advanced cancers. Generated by immunoSEQ multiplex PCR, the TCRdb table keeps only in-frame clones and is missing some. The sample yields about 100,000 clones, roughly nine tenths seen once. The starting material was CD4+ or CD8+ T cells sorted from blood, obtained in a trial of the OX40 agonist ivuxolimab. These receptor sequences come from an adult with an advanced solid tumor such as melanoma, head and neck, liver or kidney cancer.

This clone was seen just once. The rearrangement uses TRBV5-1 and TRBJ2-5; D is undetermined. The CDR3 runs 15 residues. Germline V gene lookup returns CDR1 SGHRS and CDR2 YFSETQ. Trimming took off 2 bases at V and 1 base at J, with 12 bases between the two ends. CDR3 sequence (DNA): TGCGCCAGCAGCTTACGCGTGCGGCCCCAAGAGACCCAGTACTTC. Translation gives CASSLRVRPQETQYF.

The chain couples TRBV4-2 to TRBJ2-6; 12 bases are shared with TRBD1. After removal of 0 bases from V and 1 base from J, the junction contained 4 bases not matched to a gene. The CDR3 consists of 19 residues. Germline CDR1 is LGHNA and CDR2 is YNFKEQ. The CDR3 reads CASSQEGTGGFSGANVLTF. The CDR3 DNA sequence: TGTGCCAGCAGCCAAGAGGGGACAGGGGGCTTTTCTGGGGCCAACGTCCTGACTTTC.

This clone was seen a single time. The chain is built from TRBV4-3 and TRBJ2-4, with 10 nucleotides matching TRBD2. CDR1 is LGHNA, CDR2 YSLEER, per germline. This CDR3 contains 17 residues. The V and J ends lost 0 bases and 7 bases, in that order; junction bases with no gene match: 9. CDR3 amino acids: CASSQDLPSGSLNIQYF. The DNA for the CDR3 is TGCGCCAGCAGCCAAGATCTTCCTAGCGGGAGTCTGAACATTCAGTACTTC.

The chain uses TRBV11-3 and TRBJ2-5, with D unresolved. Per the germline V gene, CDR1 is SGHNT and CDR2 is YENEEA. Trimming took 1 base from V and 2 from J, leaving 11 bases between them. The CDR3 loop spans 15 amino acids. As DNA, the CDR3 is TGTGCCAGCAGCTTAGTCTGTCTCAGGCAAGAGACCCAGTACTTC. Its protein is CASSLVCLRQETQYF.

V usage is TRBV5-1 and J usage is TRBJ2-7, with D perhaps TRBD1 (6 bases). The germline CDR1 and CDR2 sequences are SGHRS and YFSETQ. CDR3 length: 14 residues. Trimming cost V 4 bases and J 0 bases, with 11 bases left between them. The CDR3 protein is CASSRGSSSYEQYF. Here the CDR3 DNA reads TGCGCCAGCAGCAGGGGGTCGTCCTCCTACGAGCAGTACTTC. Filled out from reference TRBV5-1 and TRBJ2-7, the complete variable domain reads KAGVTQTPRYLIKTRGQQVTLSCSPISGHRSVSWYQQTPGQGLQFLFEYFSETQRNKGNFPGRFSGRQFSNSRSEMNVSTLELGDSALYLCASSRGSSSYEQYFGPGTRLTVT.

A note on this clone: An end of the junction differs from the germline gene, which may be a read error. V gene TRBV19 combines with J gene TRBJ1-5; the D gene is possibly TRBD1 (5 bases). The CDR3 is 12 amino acids. The germline V gene has CDR1 LNHDA and CDR2 SQIVND (reference sequence). CDR3 nucleotides: TGTGCCAGTAGTACCAACCGGGACCGCTTGCTTTTT. Its translation: CASSTNRDRLLF. Variable domain in full (rest from reference TRBV19 and TRBJ1-5): DGGITQSPKYLFRKEGQNVTLSCEQNLNHDAMYWYRQDPGQGLRLIYYSQIVNDFQKGDIAEGYSVSREKKESFPLTVTSAQKNPTAFYLCASSTNRDRLLFGDGTRLSIL.

This clone is a singleton in its sample. This chain links TRBV20-1 with TRBJ2-7; D is uncertain. The CDR3 is 10 residues long. Looked up from germline, CDR1 is DFQATT and CDR2 is SNEGSKA (reference sequence). The ends were cut back, 7 bases at V and 6 bases at J, with 10 bases in the middle. The DNA for the CDR3 is TGCAGTGTCAGAAAGAGCGAGCAGTACTTC. It yields the protein CSVRKSEQYF.

J is TRBJ2-5 and V is TRBV11-1; 7 bases map to TRBD1. V trimming: 1 base; J trimming: 5 bases; junction bases outside the gene matches: 1. Per germline, CDR1 SGHAT and CDR2 FQDESV (reference sequence). There are 13 residues in the CDR3. The CDR3 is CASSLDRGETQYF. In DNA, the CDR3 is TGTGCCAGCAGCTTAGACAGGGGTGAGACCCAGTACTTC.

This chain links TRBV11-2 with TRBJ1-1; D call uncertain. With 3 bases removed from V and 5 bases from J, the gap between germline ends came to 7 bases. The germline CDR1 and CDR2 sequences are SGHAT and FQNNGV. CDR3 size: 12 residues. The CDR3 spells CASSLERTEAFF. The CDR3 DNA reads as TGTGCCAGCAGCTTGGAAAGGACTGAAGCTTTCTTT.

The sample holds one count of this clone. CDR3 residues: CASSRGQGARETQYF. The CDR3 DNA follows: TGCGCCAGCAGCAGGGGACAGGGGGCGCGTGAGACCCAGTACTTC. This chain joins TRBV5-1 and TRBJ2-5, with 12 nucleotides matching TRBD1. Germline trimming cut 4 bases from V and 5 bases from J; bases unmatched to any gene: 6. The CDR3 is made up of 15 amino acids. Per the germline V gene, CDR1 is SGHRS and CDR2 is YFSETQ.

J is TRBJ1-2 and V is TRBV6-5; 7 positions agree with TRBD1. CDR3 size: 15 residues. Germline-derived CDR1 and CDR2 are MNHEY and SVGAGI. V shed 5 bases, J shed 2 bases, and the junction held 8 bases outside the gene matches. The CDR3 coding sequence is TGTGCCAGCAGTCTAGACAGGGAGACGAACTATGGCTACACCTTC. Protein product: CASSLDRETNYGYTF.

The J gene is TRBJ2-1, the V gene TRBV9; 7 bases fit TRBD2. The CDR3 consists of 15 residues. V shed 0 bases, J shed 4 bases, and the junction held 4 bases outside the gene matches. Germline CDR1 SGDLS, CDR2 YYNGEE. The CDR3 DNA reads TGTGCCAGCAGCGTAGCGGCTAGCGGATACAATGAGCAGTTCTTC. The encoded protein is CASSVAASGYNEQFF.

The chain carries TRBV5-6 and TRBJ2-7, with D unclear. Trimming removed 2 bases from V and 8 bases from J, with 17 bases in between. The CDR3 loop spans 14 amino acids. Germline-derived CDR1 and CDR2 are SGHDT and YYEEEE. Here the CDR3 DNA reads TGTGCCAGCAGCTTTGGCCAGTCCTCCGCTCAGCAGTACTTC. The encoded protein is CASSFGQSSAQQYF.

This chain connects TRBV30 to TRBJ1-4; D gene ambiguous. The CDR3 covers 14 residues. Trimming took off 2 bases at V and 2 bases at J, with 9 bases between the two ends. Germline V lookup: CDR1 GTSNPN, CDR2 SVGIG (reference sequence). DNA for the CDR3: TGTGCCTGGAGTTTGGGGAACACTAATGAAAAACTGTTTTTT. This translates into CAWSLGNTNEKLFF.

The chain combines TRBV19 with TRBJ2-1, with D possibly TRBD1 on 6 matching bases. Trimming cost V 6 bases and J 3 bases, with 15 bases left between them. The CDR3 loop spans 15 amino acids. Germline assignment: CDR1 LNHDA and CDR2 SQIVND (reference sequence). CDR3 bases: TGTGCCAGTAGGCAGGGGTCCCCCTACTACAATGAGCAGTTCTTC. Protein product: CASRQGSPYYNEQFF.

Written as DNA, the CDR3 is TGTGCCAGTAGTACGGGCGGGGGCCGAAATCAGCCCCAGCATTTT. Translated, it gives CASSTGGGRNQPQHF. V and J are TRBV19 and TRBJ1-5, with TRBD1 as a possible D gene (6 bases). The V and J ends lost 4 bases and 4 bases respectively, with 14 bases between them. CDR1 and CDR2 from the germline V gene are LNHDA and SQIVND (reference sequence). The CDR3 consists of 15 residues.

The genes are TRBV19 and TRBJ2-5; weak D call: TRBD1 (5 bases). The CDR3 totals 15 residues. The V and J ends lost 3 bases and 4 bases respectively, with 15 bases between them. The germline gives CDR1 LNHDA, CDR2 SQIVND (reference sequence). In nucleotides, the CDR3 is TGTGCCAGTAGTATTGAAGGCAGGGCCCGAGAGACCCAGTACTTC. Protein product: CASSIEGRARETQYF.

This sequence joins TRBV11-3 and TRBJ1-5; 10 bases match TRBD1. Germline V lookup: CDR1 SGHNT, CDR2 YENEEA. With V trimmed by 3 bases and J by 2 bases, 4 bases remained unmatched. The CDR3 extends over 16 amino acids. The CDR3 bases are TGTGCCAGCAGCTTTGGACAGGGGGGCGGCAATCAGCCCCAGCATTTT. It translates to CASSFGQGGGNQPQHF.

This chain connects TRBV5-4 to TRBJ2-3; D unclear. This CDR3 spans 17 amino acids. The germline gives CDR1 SGHNT, CDR2 YYREEE (reference sequence). V was clipped by 0 bases and J by 0 bases, with 14 bases between them. This CDR3 is CASSLAVLAASTDTQYF. The CDR3, as DNA: TGTGCCAGCAGCTTGGCGGTTTTGGCTGCGAGCACAGATACGCAGTATTTT.

V usage is TRBV6-1 and J usage is TRBJ2-7; possibly TRBD2 for D (5 bases). CDR1 and CDR2 (germline): MNHNS, SASEGT. The CDR3 contains 15 residues. V was pared by 4 bases and J by 2 bases, with 15 bases between. CDR3 sequence: CASSVSGGGTYEQYF. As DNA, the CDR3 is TGTGCCAGCAGTGTTTCAGGAGGAGGAACCTACGAGCAGTACTTC.

This chain connects TRBV28 to TRBJ1-4, with TRBD1 matching over 11 bases. V shed 6 bases, J shed 7 bases, and the junction held 1 base outside the gene matches. Germline values: CDR1 MDHEN, CDR2 SYDVKM. The CDR3 runs 13 residues. CDR3 DNA sequence: TGTGCCAGCAGGGACAGGGGGCTTGAAAAACTGTTTTTT. Residues: CASRDRGLEKLFF.

The chain joins TRBV19 to TRBJ2-1; TRBD2 agrees at 10 bases. This CDR3 is 16 amino acids long. V dropped 5 bases and J dropped 4; count of bases not matched to a gene: 8. The germline V gene has CDR1 LNHDA and CDR2 SQIVND (reference sequence). CDR3 in amino acids: CASSSSGTSAYNEQFF. CDR3 in DNA: TGTGCCAGTAGTTCCTCCGGGACTAGCGCATACAATGAGCAGTTCTTC.